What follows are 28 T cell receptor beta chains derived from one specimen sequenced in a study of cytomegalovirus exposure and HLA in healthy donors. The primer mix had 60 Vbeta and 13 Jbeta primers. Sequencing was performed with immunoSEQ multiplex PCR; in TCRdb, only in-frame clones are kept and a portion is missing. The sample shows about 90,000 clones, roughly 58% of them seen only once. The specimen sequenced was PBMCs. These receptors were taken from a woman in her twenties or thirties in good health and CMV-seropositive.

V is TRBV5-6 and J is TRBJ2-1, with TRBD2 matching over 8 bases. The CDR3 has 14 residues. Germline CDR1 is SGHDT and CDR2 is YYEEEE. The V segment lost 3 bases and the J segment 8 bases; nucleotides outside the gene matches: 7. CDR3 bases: TGTGCCAGCAGCTCCGGGGGGGTAGTCGATGAGCAGTTCTTC. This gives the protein CASSSGGVVDEQFF.

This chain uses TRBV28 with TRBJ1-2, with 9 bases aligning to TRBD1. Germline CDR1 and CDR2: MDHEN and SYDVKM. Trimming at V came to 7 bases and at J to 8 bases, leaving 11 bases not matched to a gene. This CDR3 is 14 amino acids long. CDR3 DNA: TGTGCCAGCAACACACAGGGGGCAAGGAACGGCTACACCTTC. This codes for CASNTQGARNGYTF.

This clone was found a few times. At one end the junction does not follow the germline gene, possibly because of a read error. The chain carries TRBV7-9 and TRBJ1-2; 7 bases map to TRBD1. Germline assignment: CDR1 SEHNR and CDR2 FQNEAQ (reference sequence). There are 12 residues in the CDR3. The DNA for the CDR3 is TGTTCCAGCAGCTCCTACGGACAGGCCGTCACCTTC. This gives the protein CSSSSYGQAVTF.

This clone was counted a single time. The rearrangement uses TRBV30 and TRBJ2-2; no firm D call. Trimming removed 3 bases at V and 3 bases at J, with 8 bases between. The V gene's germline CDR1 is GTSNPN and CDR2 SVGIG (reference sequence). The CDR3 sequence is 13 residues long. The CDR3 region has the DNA TGTGCCTGGAGAGGTCGGGACACCGGGGAGCTGTTTTTT. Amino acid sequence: CAWRGRDTGELFF.

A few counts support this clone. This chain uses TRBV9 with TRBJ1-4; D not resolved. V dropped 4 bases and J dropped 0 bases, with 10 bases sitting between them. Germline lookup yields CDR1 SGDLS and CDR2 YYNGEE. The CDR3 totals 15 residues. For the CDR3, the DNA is TGTGCCAGCAGCCCCTGGACTGCAACTAATGAAAAACTGTTTTTT. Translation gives CASSPWTATNEKLFF.

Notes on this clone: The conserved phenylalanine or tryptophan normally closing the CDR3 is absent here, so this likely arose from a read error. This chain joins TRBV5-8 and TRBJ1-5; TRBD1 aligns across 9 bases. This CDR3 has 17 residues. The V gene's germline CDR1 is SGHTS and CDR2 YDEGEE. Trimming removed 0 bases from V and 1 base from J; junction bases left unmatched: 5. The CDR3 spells CASSLGVGQGSNQPQHL. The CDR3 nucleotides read TGTGCCAGCAGCTTGGGGGTAGGACAGGGGAGCAATCAGCCCCAGCATCTT.

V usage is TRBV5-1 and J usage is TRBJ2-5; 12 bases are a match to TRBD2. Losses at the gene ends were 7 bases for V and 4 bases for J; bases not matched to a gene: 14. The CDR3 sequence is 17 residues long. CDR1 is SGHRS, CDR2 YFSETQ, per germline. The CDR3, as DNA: TGCGCCAGCGGAAGGGGGGGACTAGCGGGTTTTGGAGAGACCCAGTACTTC. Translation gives CASGRGGLAGFGETQYF.

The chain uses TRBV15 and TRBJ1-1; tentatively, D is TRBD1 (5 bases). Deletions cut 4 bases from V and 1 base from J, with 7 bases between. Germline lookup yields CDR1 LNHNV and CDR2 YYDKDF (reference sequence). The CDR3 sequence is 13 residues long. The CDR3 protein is CATSIQENTEAFF. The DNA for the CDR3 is TGTGCCACCAGCATACAGGAGAACACTGAAGCTTTCTTT. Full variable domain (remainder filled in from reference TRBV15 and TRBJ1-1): DAMVIQNPRYQVTQFGKPVTLSCSQTLNHNVMYWYQQKSSQAPKLLFHYYDKDFNNEADTPDNFQSRRPNTSFCFLDIRSPGLGDTAMYLCATSIQENTEAFFGQGTRLTVV.

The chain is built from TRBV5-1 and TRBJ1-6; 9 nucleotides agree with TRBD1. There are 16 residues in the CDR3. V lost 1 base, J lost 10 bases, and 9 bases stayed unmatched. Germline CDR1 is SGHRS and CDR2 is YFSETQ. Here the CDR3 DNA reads TGCGCCAGCAGCTTGACTGTCGGGACAGGGAACTCACCCCTCCACTTT. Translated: CASSLTVGTGNSPLHF.

CDR3 loop: CASSVGQSKETQYF. CDR3 nucleotides: TGTGCCAGCAGTGTGGGACAGAGTAAAGAGACCCAGTACTTC. The J gene is TRBJ2-5, the V gene TRBV6-1; 7 bases agree with TRBD1. J was trimmed by 3 bases and V by 4 bases; bases with no gene match: 5. The CDR3 totals 14 residues. Germline V gene lookup returns CDR1 MNHNS and CDR2 SASEGT.

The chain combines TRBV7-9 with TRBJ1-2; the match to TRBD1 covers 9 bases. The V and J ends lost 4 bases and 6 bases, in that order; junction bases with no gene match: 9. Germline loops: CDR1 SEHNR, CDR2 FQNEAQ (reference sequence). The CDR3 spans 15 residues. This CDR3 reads CASSSGQGRMDGYTF. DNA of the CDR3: TGTGCCAGCAGCTCTGGACAGGGGAGGATGGATGGCTACACCTTC.

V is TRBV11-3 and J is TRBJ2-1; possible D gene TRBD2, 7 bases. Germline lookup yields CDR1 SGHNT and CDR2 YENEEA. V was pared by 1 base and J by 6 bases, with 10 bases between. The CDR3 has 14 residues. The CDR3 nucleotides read TGTGCCAGCAGCTTAGGTGGGGGGGCCAATGAGCAGTTCTTC. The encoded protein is CASSLGGGANEQFF.

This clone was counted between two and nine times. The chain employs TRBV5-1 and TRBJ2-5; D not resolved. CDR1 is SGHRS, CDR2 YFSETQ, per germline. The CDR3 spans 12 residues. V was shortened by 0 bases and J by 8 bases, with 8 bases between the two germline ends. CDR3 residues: CASSLGDITQYF. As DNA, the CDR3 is TGCGCCAGCAGCTTGGGCGACATAACCCAGTACTTC.

CDR3 loop: CASSLGMTGAFF. The CDR3 DNA sequence: TGTGCCAGCAGCTTAGGGATGACAGGAGCTTTCTTT. J is TRBJ1-1 and V is TRBV7-2; a possible D gene is TRBD1 (6 bases). Trimming pared 1 base from V and 10 bases from J, leaving 10 bases between. The CDR3 has 12 amino acids. Germline V CDR1 and CDR2: SGHTA, FQGNSA.

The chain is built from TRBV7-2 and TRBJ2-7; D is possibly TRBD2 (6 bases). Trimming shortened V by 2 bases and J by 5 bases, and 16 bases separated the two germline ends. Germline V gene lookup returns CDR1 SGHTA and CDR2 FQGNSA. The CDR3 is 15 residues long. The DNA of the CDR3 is TGTGCCAGCAGCTTACGGTTCCGGGAGAGGGACGAGCAGTACTTC. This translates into CASSLRFRERDEQYF.

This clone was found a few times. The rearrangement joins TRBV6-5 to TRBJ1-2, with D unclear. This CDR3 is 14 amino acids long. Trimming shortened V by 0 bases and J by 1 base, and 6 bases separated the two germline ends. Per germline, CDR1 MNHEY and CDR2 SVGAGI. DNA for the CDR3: TGTGCCAGCAGTTACTCGAGTGTTAACTATGGCTACACCTTC. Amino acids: CASSYSSVNYGYTF.

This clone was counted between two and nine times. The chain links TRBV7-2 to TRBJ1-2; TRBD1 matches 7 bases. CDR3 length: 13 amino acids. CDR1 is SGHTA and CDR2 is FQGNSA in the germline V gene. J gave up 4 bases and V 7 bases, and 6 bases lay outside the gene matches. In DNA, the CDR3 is TGTGCCAGCACCAACAGGGGCGCCTATGGCTACACCTTC. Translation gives CASTNRGAYGYTF. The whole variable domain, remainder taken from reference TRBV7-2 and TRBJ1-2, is GAGVSQSPSNKVTEKGKDVELRCDPISGHTALYWYRQSLGQGLEFLIYFQGNSAPDKSGLPSDRFSAERTGGSVSTLTIQRTQQEDSAVYLCASTNRGAYGYTFGSGTRLTVV.

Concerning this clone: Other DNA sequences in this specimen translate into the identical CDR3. CDR3 in amino acids: CASSPSTGNYGYTF. CDR3 DNA: TGTGCCAGTAGTCCATCGACAGGGAACTATGGCTACACCTTC. V gene TRBV19 combines with J gene TRBJ1-2; 7 bases fit TRBD1. Germline assignment: CDR1 LNHDA and CDR2 SQIVND (reference sequence). V was pared by 5 bases and J by 2 bases, with 5 bases of the junction left unmatched. CDR3 length: 14 amino acids.

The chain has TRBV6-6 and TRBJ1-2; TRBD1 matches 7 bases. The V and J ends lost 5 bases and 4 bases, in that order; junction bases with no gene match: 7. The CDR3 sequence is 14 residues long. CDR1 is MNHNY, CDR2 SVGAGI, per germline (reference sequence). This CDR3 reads CASSTDRVSYGYTF. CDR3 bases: TGTGCCAGCAGTACAGACAGGGTGAGCTATGGCTACACCTTC.

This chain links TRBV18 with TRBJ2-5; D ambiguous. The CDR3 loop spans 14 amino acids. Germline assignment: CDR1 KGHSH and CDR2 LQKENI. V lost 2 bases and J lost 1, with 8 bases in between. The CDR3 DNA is TGTGCCAGCTCACCATTTAACGGCCAAGAGACCCAGTACTTC. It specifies CASSPFNGQETQYF.

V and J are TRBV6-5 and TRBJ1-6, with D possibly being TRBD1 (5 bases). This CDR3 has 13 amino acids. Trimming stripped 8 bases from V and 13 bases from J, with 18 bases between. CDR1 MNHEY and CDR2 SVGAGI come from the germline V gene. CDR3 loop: CASPQGRVKPLHF. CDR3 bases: TGTGCCAGCCCTCAGGGAAGGGTTAAGCCCCTCCACTTT.

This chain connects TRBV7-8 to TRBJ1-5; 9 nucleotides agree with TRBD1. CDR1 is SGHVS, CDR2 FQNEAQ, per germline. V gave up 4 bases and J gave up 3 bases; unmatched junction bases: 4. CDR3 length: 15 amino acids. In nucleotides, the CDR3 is TGTGCCAGCAGCTCCCGGGACAGGGTCAATCAGCCCCAGCATTTT. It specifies CASSSRDRVNQPQHF.

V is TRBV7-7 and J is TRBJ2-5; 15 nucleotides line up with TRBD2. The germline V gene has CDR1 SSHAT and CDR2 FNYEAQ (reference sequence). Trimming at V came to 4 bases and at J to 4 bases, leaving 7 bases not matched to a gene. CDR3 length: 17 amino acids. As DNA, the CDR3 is TGTGCCAGCAGCTCGGGACTAGCGGGGGGAACCATAGAGACCCAGTACTTC. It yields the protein CASSSGLAGGTIETQYF.

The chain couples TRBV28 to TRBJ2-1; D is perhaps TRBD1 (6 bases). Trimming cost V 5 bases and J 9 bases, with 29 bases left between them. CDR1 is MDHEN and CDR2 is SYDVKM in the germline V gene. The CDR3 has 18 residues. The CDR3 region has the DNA TGTGCCAGCAGTCCAGTTCGACTTACAGGGCCTAGGGCTGTTGAGCAGTTCTTC. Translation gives CASSPVRLTGPRAVEQFF.

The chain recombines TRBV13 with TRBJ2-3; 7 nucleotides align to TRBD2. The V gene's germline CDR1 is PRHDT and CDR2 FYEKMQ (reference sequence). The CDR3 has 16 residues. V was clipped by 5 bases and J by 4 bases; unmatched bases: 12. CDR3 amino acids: CASSPEAGVKADTQYF. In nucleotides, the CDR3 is TGTGCCAGCAGCCCGGAGGCGGGGGTCAAGGCAGATACGCAGTATTTT. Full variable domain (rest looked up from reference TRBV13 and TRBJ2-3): AAGVIQSPRHLIKEKRETATLKCYPIPRHDTVYWYQQGPGQDPQFLISFYEKMQSDKGSIPDRFSAQQFSDYHSELNMSSLELGDSALYFCASSPEAGVKADTQYFGPGTRLTVL.

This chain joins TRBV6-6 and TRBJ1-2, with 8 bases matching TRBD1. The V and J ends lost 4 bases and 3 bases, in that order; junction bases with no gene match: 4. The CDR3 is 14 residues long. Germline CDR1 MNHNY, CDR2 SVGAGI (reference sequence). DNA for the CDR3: TGTGCCAGCAGTTTCGCGACAGGGGACTATGGCTACACCTTC. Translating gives CASSFATGDYGYTF.

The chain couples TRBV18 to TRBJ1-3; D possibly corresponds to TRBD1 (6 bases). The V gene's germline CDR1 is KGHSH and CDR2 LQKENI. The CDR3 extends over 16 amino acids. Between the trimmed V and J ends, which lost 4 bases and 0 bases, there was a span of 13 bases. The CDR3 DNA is TGTGCCAGCTCACTCCAGGGGATCATCTCTGGAAACACCATATATTTT. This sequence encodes CASSLQGIISGNTIYF.

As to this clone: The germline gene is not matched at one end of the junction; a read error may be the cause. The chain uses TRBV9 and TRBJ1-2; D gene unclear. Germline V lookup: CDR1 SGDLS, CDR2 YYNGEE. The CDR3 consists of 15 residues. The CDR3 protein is CASSVRGGLGYGYPF. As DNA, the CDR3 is TGTGCCAGCAGCGTAAGAGGAGGGCTCGGCTATGGCTACCCCTTC.